The 29 T cell receptor beta chains listed next were all sequenced from one sample in a study of T cell responses to AZD1222 COVID-19 vaccine. Sequencing used immunoSEQ multiplex PCR; TCRdb keeps in-frame clones, though not all of them. The table shows 180,000 or so clones, with 94% occurring only once. Sequenced material: peripheral blood, taken on day 0 of AZD1222 vaccination. The origin of the receptors is an adult in good health.

V gene TRBV15 combines with J gene TRBJ2-7, with a possible D match to TRBD2 (5 bases). Germline-derived CDR1 and CDR2 are LNHNV and YYDKDF (reference sequence). The CDR3 runs 13 residues. The germline V and J ends were trimmed by 2 bases and 4 bases, with 9 bases remaining between them. CDR3 residues: CATSRLRGYEQYF. The CDR3 DNA reads TGTGCCACCAGCAGACTTCGGGGATACGAGCAGTACTTC. The complete variable domain, with remaining parts taken from reference TRBV15 and TRBJ2-7, reads DAMVIQNPRYQVTQFGKPVTLSCSQTLNHNVMYWYQQKSSQAPKLLFHYYDKDFNNEADTPDNFQSRRPNTSFCFLDIRSPGLGDTAMYLCATSRLRGYEQYFGPGTRLTVT.

This chain uses TRBV7-2 with TRBJ2-1, with no clear D. V lost 2 bases to trimming and J lost 8 bases, with 4 bases between them. Germline lookup yields CDR1 SGHTA and CDR2 FQGNSA. The CDR3 is 11 residues long. The CDR3 sequence is CASSLQDEQFF. The CDR3, as DNA: TGTGCCAGCAGCTTACAAGATGAGCAGTTCTTC.

This chain uses TRBV11-2 with TRBJ1-1; D is possibly TRBD1 (5 bases). CDR1 and CDR2 from the germline V gene are SGHAT and FQNNGV. Deletions cut 4 bases from V and 0 bases from J, with 18 bases between. The CDR3 loop spans 17 amino acids. In DNA, the CDR3 is TGTGCCAGCAGCTCAGTCAATCGGGGCATATTGAACACTGAAGCTTTCTTT. It specifies CASSSVNRGILNTEAFF.

The gene calls are TRBV6-5 and TRBJ1-5; D is possibly TRBD1 (6 bases). The germline V gene has CDR1 MNHEY and CDR2 SVGAGI. V dropped 6 bases and J dropped 5 bases, with 11 bases sitting between them. The CDR3 sequence is 13 residues long. As DNA, the CDR3 is TGTGCCAGCAGCCTCGGGGGGCATCAGCCCCAGCATTTT. Its protein product is CASSLGGHQPQHF.

The chain recombines TRBV25-1 with TRBJ1-2; no clear D. Trimming pared 1 base from V and 5 bases from J, leaving 2 bases between. CDR1 is MGHDK, CDR2 SYGVNS, per germline. There are 11 residues in the CDR3. The CDR3 reads CASSELYGYTF. CDR3 in DNA: TGTGCCAGCAGTGAATTATATGGCTACACCTTC.

This clone occurred once. This chain connects TRBV30 to TRBJ1-1, with D possibly being TRBD1 (5 bases). CDR1 is GTSNPN, CDR2 SVGIG, per germline (reference sequence). V gave up 1 base and J gave up 4 bases, with 10 bases separating them. The CDR3 consists of 13 residues. The CDR3 sequence: CAWSGRGGTEAFF. CDR3 bases: TGTGCCTGGAGTGGGCGCGGGGGCACTGAAGCTTTCTTT.

The CDR3 loop reads CASSSGRNQPQHF. CDR3 sequence (DNA): TGTGCCAGCAGTTCCGGCCGTAATCAGCCCCAGCATTTT. The genes are TRBV3-1 (or the pseudogene TRBV3-2) and TRBJ1-5; D uncertain. The CDR3 extends over 13 amino acids. Germline assignment: CDR1 LGHDT and CDR2 YNNKEL (reference sequence). V lost 6 bases and J 4 bases, leaving 10 bases between the germline ends.

This clone was seen a single time. The gene calls are TRBV6-1 and TRBJ1-1; 7 nucleotides agree with TRBD1. The V gene's germline CDR1 is MNHNS and CDR2 SASEGT. The J segment lost 4 bases and the V segment lost 4 bases, leaving 6 bases of the junction unmatched. The CDR3 sequence is 14 residues long. DNA for the CDR3: TGTGCCAGCAGTGTAGCACAGGGGAGCACTGAAGCTTTCTTT. This encodes CASSVAQGSTEAFF.

This chain connects TRBV5-4 to TRBJ2-1; D might be TRBD2 (5 bases). This CDR3 is 15 amino acids long. V was clipped by 0 bases and J by 6 bases, with 13 bases between them. The germline V gene has CDR1 SGHNT and CDR2 YYREEE (reference sequence). CDR3 residues: CASSLGSRRANEQFF. CDR3 sequence (DNA): TGTGCCAGCAGCTTGGGGTCTCGGCGGGCCAATGAGCAGTTCTTC.

The rearrangement uses TRBV6-1 and TRBJ2-7, with TRBD2 matching over 8 bases. The ends lost 3 bases at V and 7 bases at J; junction bases unmatched: 8. Germline V lookup: CDR1 MNHNS, CDR2 SASEGT. This CDR3 spans 14 amino acids. The CDR3 DNA is TGTGCCAGCAGTGAGGGGCGGGAGGCCTCGGAGCAGTACTTC. It specifies CASSEGREASEQYF.

V usage is TRBV3-1 (or the pseudogene TRBV3-2) and J usage is TRBJ1-3; 8 nucleotides align to TRBD1. V shed 1 base and J 4 bases; nucleotides not matched to a gene: 6. CDR1 and CDR2 (germline): LGHDT, YNNKEL (reference sequence). The CDR3 has 16 amino acids. CDR3 residues: CASSQGTGGLGNTIYF. The CDR3 nucleotides are TGTGCCAGCAGCCAAGGCACAGGGGGTTTAGGAAACACCATATATTTT.

The chain is built from TRBV7-2 and TRBJ2-1; no definite D call. Germline CDR1 is SGHTA and CDR2 is FQGNSA. This CDR3 is built from 14 residues. The V gene lost 5 bases and the J gene lost 10 bases, with 18 bases spanning the gap. Here the CDR3 reads CASSRGPGSREQFF. The CDR3 DNA reads as TGTGCCAGCAGCAGAGGCCCTGGGTCGCGAGAGCAGTTCTTC. Full variable domain (remainder filled in from reference TRBV7-2 and TRBJ2-1): GAGVSQSPSNKVTEKGKDVELRCDPISGHTALYWYRQSLGQGLEFLIYFQGNSAPDKSGLPSDRFSAERTGGSVSTLTIQRTQQEDSAVYLCASSRGPGSREQFFGPGTRLTVL.

The chain links TRBV4-1 to TRBJ1-6; D uncertain. Trimming removed 1 base from V and 8 bases from J, with 3 bases in between. The CDR3 spans 12 residues. CDR1 is MGHRA, CDR2 YSYEKL, per germline. CDR3 residues: CASSQVDSPLHF. The CDR3 DNA is TGCGCCAGCAGCCAAGTCGATTCACCCCTCCACTTT.

The chain is built from TRBV19 and TRBJ2-1; 9 bases map to TRBD2. V shed 6 bases, J shed 2 bases, and the junction held 5 bases outside the gene matches. Germline V gene sequence: CDR1 LNHDA, CDR2 SQIVND (reference sequence). The CDR3 covers 15 residues. The CDR3 bases are TGTGCCAGTAGGAGGACTAGCGATACCTACAATGAGCAGTTCTTC. This translates into CASRRTSDTYNEQFF.

J is TRBJ1-1 and V is TRBV28, with a possible D match to TRBD1 (6 bases). Germline CDR1 is MDHEN and CDR2 is SYDVKM. The V end lost 8 bases, the J end lost 2 bases, and 24 bases lay between the germline ends. The CDR3 is 17 amino acids. The DNA of the CDR3 is TGTGCCAGCGGATGGAGATTAACAGGACAGAGCAACACTGAAGCTTTCTTT. It codes for CASGWRLTGQSNTEAFF.

The chain joins TRBV28 to TRBJ1-2; 8 bases are a match to TRBD1. V shed 6 bases, J shed 8 bases, and the junction held 8 bases outside the gene matches. Germline V gene data show CDR1 as MDHEN and CDR2 as SYDVKM. This CDR3 contains 13 residues. The CDR3 DNA is TGTGCCAGCAGCAGGGACAGGCTGTCCGGCTACACCTTC. Amino acids: CASSRDRLSGYTF.

The rearrangement joins TRBV27 to TRBJ1-6; no clear D gene. Germline assignment: CDR1 MNHEY and CDR2 SMNVEV (reference sequence). Trimming stripped 6 bases from V and 2 bases from J, with 8 bases between. This CDR3 has 14 residues. The CDR3 is CASRQTAYNSPLHF. The DNA for the CDR3 is TGTGCCAGCAGGCAGACGGCCTATAATTCACCCCTCCACTTT.

In DNA, the CDR3 is TGTGCCAGCTCACCACCGCGGGGGAGAAACACTGAAGCTTTCTTT. Residues: CASSPPRGRNTEAFF. The V gene is TRBV18, the J gene TRBJ1-1, with D perhaps matching TRBD1 (5 bases). V lost 0 bases to trimming and J lost 2 bases, with 10 bases between them. Germline values: CDR1 KGHSH, CDR2 LQKENI. This CDR3 contains 15 residues.

The CDR3: CARSQRTSSDTQYF. DNA of the CDR3: TGTGCCAGAAGTCAACGGACTAGCTCAGATACGCAGTATTTT. The J gene is TRBJ2-3, the V gene TRBV5-3; TRBD2 matches at 8 bases. TRBV5-3 is assigned to the ORF class and has an uncertain function. Trimming took 5 bases from V and 4 from J; bases not matched to a gene: 6. There are 14 residues in the CDR3.

The chain recombines TRBV5-1 with TRBJ1-1; D gene uncertain. The CDR3 has 11 amino acids. The V gene lost 5 bases and the J gene lost 2 bases, with 4 bases spanning the gap. The germline gives CDR1 SGHRS, CDR2 YFSETQ. CDR3 amino acids: CASRSNTEAFF. Written as DNA, the CDR3 is TGCGCCAGCAGAAGCAACACTGAAGCTTTCTTT.

The J gene is TRBJ2-7, the V gene TRBV13; TRBD1 aligns across 9 bases. Germline V CDR1 and CDR2: PRHDT, FYEKMQ (reference sequence). The CDR3 consists of 15 residues. V was clipped by 5 bases and J by 0 bases; unmatched bases: 5. The CDR3 loop reads CASSPGQGGSYEQYF. The CDR3 nucleotides read TGTGCCAGCAGCCCGGGACAGGGTGGCTCCTACGAGCAGTACTTC.

The J gene is TRBJ1-4, the V gene TRBV2; D gene uncertain. Trimming pared 1 base from V and 10 bases from J, leaving 19 bases between. This CDR3 has 16 residues. Germline lookup yields CDR1 SNHLY and CDR2 FYNNEI. The CDR3 loop reads CASSEGELRQAAKLFF. In nucleotides, the CDR3 is TGTGCCAGCAGTGAAGGGGAACTGAGGCAGGCTGCAAAACTGTTTTTT.

The chain links TRBV11-3 to TRBJ1-1; TRBD1 matches at 7 bases. The CDR3 contains 12 residues. Germline loops: CDR1 SGHNT, CDR2 YENEEA. V was clipped by 4 bases and J by 4 bases; unmatched bases: 0. CDR3 sequence reads: CASSSGGTEAFF. As DNA, the CDR3 is TGTGCCAGCAGCTCAGGGGGCACTGAAGCTTTCTTT.

The chain is built from TRBV28 and TRBJ2-4; D is perhaps TRBD2 (5 bases). CDR1 is MDHEN and CDR2 is SYDVKM in the germline V gene. The CDR3 contains 13 residues. V dropped 6 bases and J dropped 4 bases, with 10 bases sitting between them. The CDR3 spells CASRGGGKNIQYF. The CDR3 DNA sequence: TGTGCCAGCAGAGGTGGCGGGAAAAACATTCAGTACTTC.

This rearrangement joins TRBV3-1 (or the pseudogene TRBV3-2) to TRBJ1-6, with TRBD1 matching 8 bases. CDR3 length: 14 residues. V lost 5 bases and J lost 5; bases outside the gene matches: 2. Looked up from germline, CDR1 is LGHDT and CDR2 is YNNKEL (reference sequence). The CDR3 loop is CASSWDRNNSPLHF. The DNA of the CDR3 is TGTGCCAGCAGCTGGGACAGGAATAATTCACCCCTCCACTTT.

This chain links TRBV18 with TRBJ1-4; D is possibly TRBD1 (5 bases). The length of the CDR3 is 14 residues. Between the trimmed V and J ends, which lost 3 bases and 3 bases, there was a span of 8 bases. The germline gives CDR1 KGHSH, CDR2 LQKENI. CDR3: CASSPGRPNEKLFF. CDR3 DNA: TGTGCCAGCTCACCGGGACGCCCTAATGAAAAACTGTTTTTT.

DNA for the CDR3: TGTGCCAGCAGCTTAACATCCAATCAGCCCCAGCATTTT. Encoded protein: CASSLTSNQPQHF. V usage is TRBV7-8 and J usage is TRBJ1-5; D uncertain. Germline V gives CDR1 SGHVS, CDR2 FQNEAQ. Deletions cut 2 bases from V and 3 bases from J, with 5 bases between. CDR3 length: 13 residues.

The chain joins TRBV28 to TRBJ2-2; a weak D match, TRBD1 (5 bases). The CDR3 extends over 13 amino acids. Germline loops: CDR1 MDHEN, CDR2 SYDVKM. V was shortened by 8 bases and J by 1 base, with 8 bases between the two germline ends. The CDR3 DNA reads as TGTGCCAGCCGTGGACAGAACACCGGGGAGCTGTTTTTT. It codes for CASRGQNTGELFF.

This clone was counted a few times. The gene calls are TRBV18 and TRBJ1-6; 8 bases are a match to TRBD1. The CDR3 is made up of 16 amino acids. V was pared by 3 bases and J by 6 bases, with 7 bases of the junction left unmatched. The germline CDR1 and CDR2 sequences are KGHSH and LQKENI. The CDR3 spells CASSPRQQGVNSPLHF. CDR3 sequence (DNA): TGTGCCAGCTCACCCCGACAACAGGGGGTTAATTCACCCCTCCACTTT.